A single sample gave rise to the 15 T cell receptor beta chains below, sequenced in a study of blood T cell repertoires in COVID-19. TCRdb's table, derived via immunoSEQ multiplex PCR, lists solely in-frame clones and lacks some. The profile shows approximately 250,000 clones, roughly 86% of them singletons. Sequenced material: peripheral blood. These TCRs come from a woman aged 55-70 years who had recovered from COVID-19.

The J gene is TRBJ1-1, the V gene TRBV5-1, with D possibly TRBD1 on 5 matching bases. V lost 0 bases to trimming and J lost 11 bases, with 14 bases between them. The CDR3 covers 13 residues. The germline V gene has CDR1 SGHRS and CDR2 YFSETQ. CDR3: CASSLEGVKGAFF. The CDR3 DNA reads TGCGCCAGCAGCTTGGAAGGGGTTAAGGGGGCTTTCTTT.

The rearrangement uses TRBV28 and TRBJ1-2; 9 bases map to TRBD1. The CDR3 length is 16 residues. Germline CDR1 is MDHEN and CDR2 is SYDVKM. J lost 4 bases, V lost 4 bases, and 10 bases had no gene match. The CDR3 DNA reads as TGTGCCAGCAGTTCCACAGGGGGCCGAGCGGGCTATGGCTACACCTTC. This sequence encodes CASSSTGGRAGYGYTF.

V gene TRBV6-5 combines with J gene TRBJ1-5; D remains ambiguous. Trimming shortened V by 0 bases and J by 7 bases, and 7 bases separated the two germline ends. CDR3 size: 13 residues. CDR1 is MNHEY, CDR2 SVGAGI, per germline. The CDR3 DNA is TGTGCCAGCAGTTACTCGATCGGGCAGCCCCAGCATTTT. It codes for CASSYSIGQPQHF.

This chain uses TRBV4-1 with TRBJ2-1, with D possibly being TRBD2 (5 bases). Germline V gene lookup returns CDR1 MGHRA and CDR2 YSYEKL. Trimming took 4 bases from V and 0 from J, leaving 13 bases between them. The CDR3 has 16 residues. This CDR3 reads CASSLSALSSYNEQFF. CDR3 nucleotide sequence: TGCGCCAGCAGCCTTAGCGCCCTGAGCTCCTACAATGAGCAGTTCTTC.

The DNA of the CDR3 is TGTGCCAGCAGCTTAACTTCCAGGGGAAGCGGGGGCACCGGGGAGCTGTTTTTT. Residues: CASSLTSRGSGGTGELFF. The chain joins TRBV7-3 to TRBJ2-2, with 8 nucleotides matching TRBD2. The ends lost 0 bases at V and 4 bases at J; junction bases unmatched: 10. The germline V gene has CDR1 SGHTA and CDR2 FQGTGA. This CDR3 has 18 residues.

In DNA, the CDR3 is TGTGCCACCAGCAGGGACAGGGCGGGTTCTCGGGAAAAACTGTTTTTT. Amino acids: CATSRDRAGSREKLFF. V gene TRBV15 combines with J gene TRBJ1-4, with 8 bases matching TRBD1. With V trimmed by 3 bases and J by 8 bases, 11 bases remained unmatched. The V gene's germline CDR1 is LNHNV and CDR2 YYDKDF (reference sequence). This CDR3 is 16 amino acids long.

The count of this clone is one. The chain links TRBV5-1 to TRBJ2-2; the D is unclear. Deletions cut 2 bases from V and 5 bases from J, with 10 bases between. This CDR3 has 14 residues. CDR1 and CDR2 from the germline V gene are SGHRS and YFSETQ. The CDR3 DNA reads TGCGCCAGCAGCTTTGTCAGGATGACCGGGGAGCTGTTTTTT. Translated, it gives CASSFVRMTGELFF.

V and J are TRBV5-1 and TRBJ2-1, with 7 bases lining up with TRBD2. CDR1 and CDR2 (germline): SGHRS, YFSETQ. The CDR3 length is 15 residues. V lost 6 bases to trimming and J lost 0 bases; unmatched junction nucleotides: 6. The CDR3 loop reads CASKLPGGSYNEQFF. CDR3 DNA: TGCGCCAGCAAACTCCCGGGGGGCTCCTACAATGAGCAGTTCTTC.

This clone was seen only a few times. This chain joins TRBV19 and TRBJ1-5; the D gene is possibly TRBD1 (5 bases). The CDR3 length is 15 residues. Germline CDR1 LNHDA, CDR2 SQIVND (reference sequence). Trimming stripped 7 bases from V and 3 bases from J, with 16 bases between. The CDR3 loop is CASMTVGANNQPQHF. The CDR3 DNA sequence: TGTGCCAGTATGACGGTAGGGGCGAACAATCAGCCCCAGCATTTT.

This clone occurred once. The rearrangement uses TRBV6-5 and TRBJ2-7, with TRBD1 identical over 9 bases. The V segment lost 8 bases and the J segment 6 bases; nucleotides outside the gene matches: 11. The CDR3 loop spans 14 amino acids. In germline, CDR1 is MNHEY, CDR2 SVGAGI. The CDR3 coding sequence is TGTGCCAGCGTCCCGGGACAGGGAAGGTTCGAGCAGTACTTC. This codes for CASVPGQGRFEQYF.

V usage is TRBV5-4 and J usage is TRBJ2-2; 8 nucleotides agree with TRBD1. The CDR3 consists of 15 residues. Losses at the gene ends were 4 bases for V and 4 bases for J; bases not matched to a gene: 6. Germline V lookup: CDR1 SGHNT, CDR2 YYREEE (reference sequence). The CDR3 DNA reads as TGTGCCAGCAGCGTCGGACAGGGCTTCACCGGGGAGCTGTTTTTT. It specifies CASSVGQGFTGELFF.

This chain uses TRBV28 with TRBJ1-1; 9 bases line up with TRBD1. The CDR3 runs to 14 residues. CDR1 is MDHEN, CDR2 SYDVKM, per germline. The trim removed 5 bases at V and 5 bases at J, leaving 6 bases unmatched. The CDR3 DNA sequence: TGTGCCAGCAGTCGTCCCGGGACAGGGACTGAAGCTTTCTTT. Amino acid sequence: CASSRPGTGTEAFF.

The chain recombines TRBV11-2 with TRBJ2-1; tentative D call: TRBD2 (6 bases). Germline V CDR1 and CDR2: SGHAT, FQNNGV. This CDR3 region has 18 residues. V was shortened by 0 bases and J by 5 bases, with 20 bases between the two germline ends. The CDR3 reads CASSLDRRREWWNNEQFF. CDR3 in DNA: TGTGCCAGCAGCTTAGATCGTAGGAGGGAGTGGTGGAACAATGAGCAGTTCTTC.

The genes are TRBV27 and TRBJ2-2; 9 bases match TRBD2. Germline CDR1 and CDR2: MNHEY and SMNVEV (reference sequence). V lost 6 bases, J lost 6 bases, and 8 bases stayed unmatched. The CDR3 is 15 residues long. The CDR3 DNA sequence: TGTGCCAGCAGCGAAACCGGGACTAGCCCCGGGGAGCTGTTTTTT. Protein sequence: CASSETGTSPGELFF.

This sequence joins TRBV5-1 and TRBJ1-1; 8 bases line up with TRBD1. This CDR3 contains 15 residues. Germline trimming cut 6 bases from V and 0 bases from J; bases unmatched to any gene: 7. Per germline, CDR1 SGHRS and CDR2 YFSETQ. CDR3 nucleotides: TGCGCCAGCATGTCTGGACAGGGTTTGAACACTGAAGCTTTCTTT. Its protein is CASMSGQGLNTEAFF.